These 26 T cell receptor beta chains share one sample of origin, sequenced in a study of T cell clones after liver transplantation. Method: immunoSEQ multiplex PCR; TCRdb's copy keeps in-frame clones and lacks some. Of about 76,000 clones listed, 70% to 90% are singletons. The sequencing used CD4+ T cells from blood, collected at the 22-month timepoint. Receptors originate from a human patient who received a liver transplant. Some T cells may arise from the graft donor.

The rearrangement uses TRBV9 and TRBJ1-3, with 8 positions matching TRBD1. The length of the CDR3 is 14 residues. V was pared by 3 bases and J by 2 bases, with 1 base of the junction left unmatched. CDR1 and CDR2 from the germline V gene are SGDLS and YYNGEE. The DNA for the CDR3 is TGTGCCAGCAGCGGGACAGGGACTGGAAACACCATATATTTT. The encoded protein is CASSGTGTGNTIYF.

The chain joins TRBV7-9 to TRBJ1-2; 10 nucleotides agree with TRBD1. With V trimmed by 5 bases and J by 7 bases, 13 bases remained unmatched. The CDR3 runs 16 residues. Germline CDR1 reads SEHNR; CDR2 reads FQNEAQ (reference sequence). The CDR3 protein is CASSPPRQGALIGYTF. CDR3 nucleotides: TGTGCCAGCAGCCCCCCTAGACAGGGGGCGCTTATTGGCTACACCTTC. Combining the CDR3 with reference TRBV7-9 and TRBJ1-2 gives the whole variable domain DTGVSQNPRHKITKRGQNVTFRCDPISEHNRLYWYRQTLGQGPEFLTYFQNEAQLEKSRLLSDRFSAERPKGSFSTLEIQRTEQGDSAMYLCASSPPRQGALIGYTFGSGTRLTVV.

V gene TRBV7-3 combines with J gene TRBJ2-1; the match to TRBD1 covers 7 bases. The ends lost 5 bases at V and 4 bases at J; junction bases unmatched: 8. CDR3 size: 15 residues. The germline CDR1 and CDR2 sequences are SGHTA and FQGTGA. The DNA of the CDR3 is TGTGCCAGCAGCGCCTCGGGACAGCCTTACAATGAGCAGTTCTTC. Protein product: CASSASGQPYNEQFF.

This clone occurred a few times. The genes are TRBV14 and TRBJ2-7; D is tentatively TRBD1 or TRBD2 (5 bases each). Germline loops: CDR1 SGHDN, CDR2 FVKESK. The V end lost 1 base, the J end lost 7 bases, and 17 bases lay between the germline ends. This CDR3 has 15 amino acids. In nucleotides, the CDR3 is TGTGCCAGCAGCCAAGTAAGGGACGGCGGTGGGGAGCAGTACTTC. Its protein is CASSQVRDGGGEQYF.

J is TRBJ2-3 and V is TRBV19; no clear D. V was clipped by 7 bases and J by 2 bases, with 10 bases between them. Germline CDR1 LNHDA, CDR2 SQIVND (reference sequence). The CDR3 runs to 13 residues. The DNA for the CDR3 is TGTGCCAGTACCACGATCCACACAGATACGCAGTATTTT. This gives the protein CASTTIHTDTQYF. The variable domain in full, with the rest retrieved from reference TRBV19 and TRBJ2-3, is DGGITQSPKYLFRKEGQNVTLSCEQNLNHDAMYWYRQDPGQGLRLIYYSQIVNDFQKGDIAEGYSVSREKKESFPLTVTSAQKNPTAFYLCASTTIHTDTQYFGPGTRLTVL.

The chain is built from TRBV7-2 and TRBJ2-7, with D possibly TRBD1 on 6 matching bases. This CDR3 comprises 12 residues. From germline, CDR1 is SGHTA and CDR2 FQGNSA. V lost 4 bases and J 6 bases, leaving 10 bases between the germline ends. Here the CDR3 reads CASSSRGGEQYF. The CDR3 DNA reads as TGTGCCAGCAGCTCCAGGGGTGGCGAGCAGTACTTC.

The chain couples TRBV4-1 to TRBJ2-3, with D possibly called TRBD1 or TRBD2 (5 bases each). Germline-derived CDR1 and CDR2 are MGHRA and YSYEKL. Trimming removed 8 bases at V and 4 bases at J, with 13 bases between. The CDR3 consists of 13 residues. CDR3 amino acids: CASGPQGADTQYF. For the CDR3, the DNA is TGCGCCAGCGGCCCGCAGGGAGCAGATACGCAGTATTTT.

V and J are TRBV18 and TRBJ2-5, with D uncertain. V shed 1 base and J shed 1 base, with 7 bases lying between them. The germline CDR1 and CDR2 sequences are KGHSH and LQKENI. The CDR3 is 14 residues long. In nucleotides, the CDR3 is TGTGCCAGCTCACCACAGGATGTCCAAGAGACCCAGTACTTC. Protein: CASSPQDVQETQYF.

J is TRBJ2-2 and V is TRBV11-3; the D gene could be TRBD1 or TRBD2 (5 bases each). V dropped 4 bases and J dropped 0 bases, with 12 bases sitting between them. The CDR3 has 16 residues. CDR1 is SGHNT, CDR2 YENEEA, per germline. The CDR3 here is CASSYRGASNTGELFF. The CDR3 DNA follows: TGTGCCAGCAGCTACCGAGGGGCCTCGAACACCGGGGAGCTGTTTTTT.

The V and J genes are TRBV6-6 and TRBJ1-1; possible D gene TRBD1, 5 bases. This CDR3 contains 11 residues. In germline, CDR1 is MNHNY, CDR2 SVGAGI (reference sequence). Trimming stripped 6 bases from V and 11 bases from J, with 13 bases between. The CDR3 protein is CASRAAGEAFF. CDR3 DNA: TGTGCCAGCAGGGCGGCGGGGGAGGCTTTCTTT.

This chain joins TRBV28 and TRBJ2-2; the D gene is possibly TRBD2 (5 bases). V lost 5 bases to trimming and J lost 2 bases, with 12 bases between them. The CDR3 contains 15 residues. The germline gives CDR1 MDHEN, CDR2 SYDVKM. The CDR3 DNA follows: TGTGCCAGCAGTGTTCCGGCGGGCAACACCGGGGAGCTGTTTTTT. Protein: CASSVPAGNTGELFF.

The genes are TRBV7-8 and TRBJ2-4; D gene ambiguous. The germline V gene encodes CDR1 SGHVS and CDR2 FQNEAQ. CDR3 length: 16 amino acids. V lost 4 bases, J lost 1 base, and 14 bases lay in between. The CDR3 is CASSSGPPSAKNIQYF. The CDR3 region has the DNA TGTGCCAGCAGCTCCGGGCCCCCCTCGGCCAAAAACATTCAGTACTTC.

This clone was seen a single time. The V gene is TRBV7-3, the J gene TRBJ2-7; no firm D call. The ends were cut back, 2 bases at V and 1 base at J, with 18 bases in the middle. This CDR3 has 17 residues. The V gene's germline CDR1 is SGHTA and CDR2 FQGTGA. The CDR3 nucleotides are TGTGCCAGCAGCTTATACCGCGATTGGCTATCGTCCTACGAGCAGTACTTC. Amino acids: CASSLYRDWLSSYEQYF.

The rearrangement links TRBV30 to TRBJ2-7, with D unclear. With 0 bases removed from V and 6 bases from J, the gap between germline ends came to 12 bases. This CDR3 spans 13 amino acids. From germline, CDR1 is GTSNPN and CDR2 SVGIG (reference sequence). The CDR3 sequence is CAWSVSISSEQYF. In DNA form, the CDR3 reads TGTGCCTGGAGTGTATCCATTTCATCCGAGCAGTACTTC.

The J gene is TRBJ1-1, the V gene TRBV5-1; 7 positions agree with TRBD1. Trimming at V came to 0 bases and at J to 3 bases, leaving 11 bases not matched to a gene. CDR1 and CDR2 from the germline V gene are SGHRS and YFSETQ. This CDR3 is 17 amino acids long. CDR3 nucleotides: TGCGCCAGCAGCTTGGATCAGGGGGAAAGGTGGGACACTGAAGCTTTCTTT. It yields the protein CASSLDQGERWDTEAFF.

The rearrangement links TRBV9 to TRBJ2-1; a weak D match, TRBD2 (5 bases). CDR1 SGDLS and CDR2 YYNGEE come from the germline V gene. The CDR3 length is 15 residues. Trimming removed 0 bases at V and 1 base at J, with 8 bases between. The CDR3 sequence is CASSVGRGSYNEQFF. The CDR3 DNA sequence: TGTGCCAGCAGCGTAGGTCGCGGGTCCTACAATGAGCAGTTCTTC.

The chain links TRBV7-2 to TRBJ1-5; 8 bases fit TRBD1. In germline, CDR1 is SGHTA, CDR2 FQGNSA. The CDR3 loop spans 13 amino acids. V lost 5 bases and J lost 6; bases outside the gene matches: 3. CDR3 coding DNA: TGTGCCAGCAGCCCCGACAGGGGTCAGCCCCAGCATTTT. As protein: CASSPDRGQPQHF.

The gene calls are TRBV5-4 and TRBJ2-4, with 7 bases identical to TRBD2. CDR1 SGHNT and CDR2 YYREEE come from the germline V gene (reference sequence). This CDR3 has 17 amino acids. V shed 4 bases and J 5 bases; nucleotides not matched to a gene: 15. The CDR3 DNA reads as TGTGCCAGCAGCGGCCAAGCGGGGCACCAGCGGGAAAACATTCAGTACTTC. Translating it yields CASSGQAGHQRENIQYF. Complete variable domain (other parts from reference TRBV5-4 and TRBJ2-4): ETGVTQSPTHLIKTRGQQVTLRCSSQSGHNTVSWYQQALGQGPQFIFQYYREEENGRGNFPPRFSGLQFPNYSSELNVNALELDDSALYLCASSGQAGHQRENIQYFGAGTRLSVL.

The chain carries TRBV6-1 and TRBJ1-5, with a possible D match to TRBD1 (5 bases). CDR1 MNHNS and CDR2 SASEGT come from the germline V gene. There are 16 residues in the CDR3. The V end lost 4 bases, the J end lost 1 base, and 14 bases lay between the germline ends. The CDR3 sequence is CASSGMTVQSNQPQHF. CDR3 in DNA: TGTGCCAGCAGTGGCATGACAGTTCAAAGCAATCAGCCCCAGCATTTT.

V is TRBV7-2 and J is TRBJ2-1; D unresolved. This CDR3 is 12 amino acids long. The V end lost 4 bases, the J end lost 13 bases, and 14 bases lay between the germline ends. Germline assignment: CDR1 SGHTA and CDR2 FQGNSA. CDR3 sequence: CASSYTTLPQFF. CDR3 sequence (DNA): TGTGCCAGCAGCTACACGACTCTCCCTCAGTTCTTC.

This chain connects TRBV30 to TRBJ2-5; D possibly corresponds to TRBD2 (6 bases). CDR1 is GTSNPN and CDR2 is SVGIG in the germline V gene (reference sequence). The CDR3 loop spans 14 amino acids. Trimming left V 0 bases short and J 5 bases short, with 13 bases between. Here the CDR3 DNA reads TGTGCCTGGAGTGTACAGTCTAGCGTGGAGACCCAGTACTTC. The encoded protein is CAWSVQSSVETQYF.

This sequence joins TRBV5-1 and TRBJ2-1; 8 nucleotides line up with TRBD2. Germline trimming cut 2 bases from V and 7 bases from J; bases unmatched to any gene: 5. Germline V gene sequence: CDR1 SGHRS, CDR2 YFSETQ. This CDR3 has 14 amino acids. The CDR3: CASSLAGDRNEQFF. The CDR3 DNA follows: TGCGCCAGCAGCTTAGCGGGAGATAGAAATGAGCAGTTCTTC.

V usage is TRBV7-2 and J usage is TRBJ2-2; no firm D call. Germline V gene lookup returns CDR1 SGHTA and CDR2 FQGNSA. Trimming removed 7 bases from V and 0 bases from J, with 9 bases in between. This CDR3 is built from 14 residues. The CDR3 DNA is TGTGCCAGCAACCCTTGGGCGAACACCGGGGAGCTGTTTTTT. It is translated as CASNPWANTGELFF.

The chain employs TRBV18 and TRBJ1-3; a weak D match, TRBD1 (5 bases). The CDR3 totals 15 residues. The V gene's germline CDR1 is KGHSH and CDR2 LQKENI. The V end was cut by 3 bases, the J end by 1 base, with 10 bases between. DNA for the CDR3: TGTGCCAGCTCACCGAAAGGGGTTTCTGGAAACACCATATATTTT. It translates to CASSPKGVSGNTIYF.

The chain recombines TRBV11-3 with TRBJ2-2; D is possibly TRBD2 (5 bases). There are 15 residues in the CDR3. Germline V gives CDR1 SGHNT, CDR2 YENEEA. V was trimmed by 7 bases and J by 5 bases, leaving 17 bases between them. The CDR3 DNA reads TGTGCCAGCACCAAAGGCAGAGGGATGACCGGGGAGCTGTTTTTT. Encoded protein: CASTKGRGMTGELFF.

This clone was counted a few times. This chain joins TRBV28 and TRBJ1-2; 7 positions match TRBD1. J gave up 5 bases and V 5 bases, and 8 bases lay outside the gene matches. The CDR3 spans 14 residues. CDR1 is MDHEN, CDR2 SYDVKM, per germline. The CDR3 region is CASSPGQRVYGYTF. CDR3 sequence (DNA): TGTGCCAGCAGTCCGGGACAGAGGGTATATGGCTACACCTTC.